This entry describes one TCR beta chain. Its matching antigen is unknown. Some clones are missing from TCRdb's copy, which holds only in-frame ones; the method was immunoSEQ multiplex PCR. The data show some 50,000 clones, with around 86% seen just once and roughly 16% held by the top ten. Looked up from germline, CDR1 is MNHNS and CDR2 is SASEGT. The CDR3 totals 12 residues. V lost 6 bases to trimming and J lost 1 base, with 4 bases between them. This specimen belongs to a study of T cells in localized non-small cell lung cancer. Study-level results: Within adjacent lung there appeared a median approximately 60 of the top 100 tumor clones. One tumor region alone was sequenced, and heterogeneity therefore remains possible. Adjacent uninvolved lung had the highest clonality, suggesting focused antigen responses.

The TCR originated in a female donor with stage II lung adenocarcinoma. Sequencing was performed on PBMCs, taken before any cancer treatment. This chain connects TRBV6-1 to TRBJ1-5, with unresolved D. The CDR3 loop is CASRGSNQPQHF. CDR3 DNA: TGTGCCAGCAGGGGAAGCAATCAGCCCCAGCATTTT.